This T cell receptor beta chain was captured in a study of blood T cell repertoires in COVID-19. Study in general: In each case, the material was cDNA or gDNA derived from T cells, B-cell-depleted T cells, or PBMCs.

Under the authors' procedure: Amplification with reference gene primers provided the estimates of nucleated cell counts. Only in-frame clones appear in the TCRdb table, and some are missing; sequencing was by immunoSEQ multiplex PCR. V, J and clone size are taken as reported in that table, and D and trimming were inferred from the DNA itself. This sample has 170,000 or so clones, with around 82% found just once. This CDR3 is built from 16 residues. From germline, CDR1 is SGHTA and CDR2 FQGTGA. Unmatched junction bases numbered 8, after V lost 5 bases and J lost 6 bases. This clonotype was obtained from a man between 18 and 29 years old with active or convalescent COVID-19. The sequencing sample was made of peripheral blood. The chain has TRBV7-3 and TRBJ2-1, with 12 bases aligning to TRBD2. The CDR3 protein is CASSLRLAGGRNEQFF. The CDR3 DNA sequence: TGTGCCAGCAGCCTCCGCCTAGCGGGAGGGCGCAATGAGCAGTTCTTC.